This T cell receptor beta chain was identified during a study of CD8 T cells in Susac syndrome. RNA, at roughly 0.45 to 1 ug, was reverse transcribed with random hexamers. The immunoSEQ assay covered 54 Vbeta and 13 Jbeta segments for CDR3. TCRdb re-analysed the immunoSEQ multiplex PCR reads in MiXCR, keeping a single row per CDR3 protein. The sample carries about 210,000 distinct CDR3 sequences, approximately 93% recorded once. Germline V gene data show CDR1 as SEHNR and CDR2 as FQNEAQ (reference sequence). V was pared by 2 bases and J by 2 bases, with 9 bases between. The CDR3 consists of 14 residues. This clonotype was detected once. CD8+ and CD4+ T cells circulating in blood were sequenced for TCR beta. Negative isolation was applied to CD8+ and CD4+ T cells, and FACS enrichment was applied to TEMRA cells.

The sequencing sample was made of CD4+ T cells from PBMCs. The rearrangement joins TRBV7-9 to TRBJ1-1; D is ambiguous. This TCR came from a human donor in good health. Written as DNA, the CDR3 is TGTGCCAGCAGCTTAACTGGCTACAACACTGAAGCTTTCTTT. Its translation: CASSLTGYNTEAFF. The whole variable domain, remainder taken from reference TRBV7-9 and TRBJ1-1, is DTGVSQNPRHKITKRGQNVTFRCDPISEHNRLYWYRQTLGQGPEFLTYFQNEAQLEKSRLLSDRFSAERPKGSFSTLEIQRTEQGDSAMYLCASSLTGYNTEAFFGQGTRLTVV.